Each of the 7 T cell receptor beta chains below was sequenced from the same sample in a study of blood T cell repertoires in COVID-19. Libraries were prepared by immunoSEQ multiplex PCR; TCRdb keeps only in-frame clonotypes and omits some of them. The data hold a few hundred thousand clones, with approximately 79% observed a single time. Sequenced sample: PBMCs or T cells enriched from blood (not recorded which). These receptors originate from a man younger than 40 with acute COVID-19.

The chain is built from TRBV11-2 and TRBJ2-3, with a weak D call TRBD2 (7 bases). The length of the CDR3 is 17 residues. Germline CDR1 and CDR2: SGHAT and FQNNGV. Trimming pared 7 bases from V and 2 bases from J, leaving 22 bases between. The DNA of the CDR3 is TGTGCCAGCACCGCCACGCCCCGCGGGGGCTTCACAGATACGCAGTATTTT. Protein sequence: CASTATPRGGFTDTQYF.

Comment on this clone: A read error may account for a junction end that differs from germline. The V call is TRBV5-1, the J call TRBJ1-1; 7 bases fit TRBD1. CDR3 size: 19 residues. From germline, CDR1 is SGHRS and CDR2 YFSETQ. CDR3 loop: CASSLGGPTGYNANTEAFF. Written as DNA, the CDR3 is TGTGCCAGCAGCTTGGGGGGTCCGACAGGGTACAATGCGAACACTGAAGCTTTCTTT.

In its sample, this clone was seen a few times. This sequence joins TRBV28 and TRBJ1-2; possibly TRBD1 for D (5 bases). Per germline, CDR1 MDHEN and CDR2 SYDVKM. The CDR3 is 16 amino acids. Trimming removed 1 base from V and 3 bases from J, with 15 bases in between. CDR3 sequence: CASSLLIREGYYGYTF. For the CDR3, the DNA is TGTGCCAGCAGTTTATTGATCAGGGAAGGGTACTATGGCTACACCTTC.

The genes are TRBV28 and TRBJ2-7, with TRBD2 identical over 11 bases. V gave up 4 bases and J gave up 5 bases; unmatched junction bases: 4. The CDR3 extends over 14 amino acids. Looked up from germline, CDR1 is MDHEN and CDR2 is SYDVKM. The chain's CDR3 is CASSSASGGHEQYV. CDR3 nucleotide sequence: TGTGCCAGCAGTTCAGCTAGCGGGGGGCACGAGCAGTACGTC.

The V call is TRBV24-1, the J call TRBJ2-3, with TRBD2 as a possible D gene (6 bases). CDR1 and CDR2 (germline): KGHDR, SFDVKD. Trimming took 5 bases from V and 5 from J, leaving 19 bases between them. The CDR3 contains 16 residues. The CDR3 DNA reads TGTGCCACCAGTGCGATGGGACGGACGGAGGGAGATACGCAGTATTTT. It codes for CATSAMGRTEGDTQYF.

The chain has TRBV3-1 (or the pseudogene TRBV3-2) and TRBJ2-7; TRBD1 matches 10 bases. Germline CDR1 reads LGHDT; CDR2 reads YNNKEL (reference sequence). This CDR3 is built from 13 residues. Germline trimming cut 5 bases from V and 7 bases from J; bases unmatched to any gene: 5. CDR3 DNA: TGTGCCAGCAGCTCGGGACAGGGGAGGGAGCAGTACGTC. Residues: CASSSGQGREQYV.

The J gene is TRBJ1-2, the V gene TRBV25-1; 7 positions match TRBD1. This CDR3 has 13 amino acids. V gave up 5 bases and J gave up 4 bases; unmatched junction bases: 4. The germline V gene has CDR1 MGHDK and CDR2 SYGVNS. The CDR3 nucleotides read TGTGCCAGCAGTAGACAGGGCATCTATGGCTACACCTTC. Amino acid sequence: CASSRQGIYGYTF.